This TCR beta chain came from a study of cytomegalovirus exposure and HLA in healthy donors. It was with 60 Vbeta and 13 Jbeta primers that the PCR ran. Clones were sequenced by immunoSEQ multiplex PCR, and TCRdb holds only the in-frame ones, with some missing. The profile shows 150,000 to 200,000 clones, 77% of them singletons. On this clone itself: One end of the junction does not line up with germline, which may come from a read error.

The sequence came from a woman aged 25 to 39 in good health and CMV-seronegative. Sequences were obtained from PBMCs.

The CDR3: CASSLGVYGYPF. The CDR3 DNA sequence: TGTGCCAGCAGCTTAGGAGTCTATGGCTACCCCTTC. V is TRBV5-6 and J is TRBJ1-2; unclear D gene. Germline CDR1 SGHDT, CDR2 YYEEEE. There are 12 residues in the CDR3. The variable domain in full, with the rest retrieved from reference TRBV5-6 and TRBJ1-2, is DAGVTQSPTHLIKTRGQQVTLRCSPKSGHDTVSWYQQALGQGPQFIFQYYEEEERQRGNFPDRFSGHQFPNYSSELNVNALLLGDSALYLCASSLGVYGYPFGSGTRLTVV.